This T cell receptor beta chain derives from a study of blood T cell repertoires in COVID-19. Across the study: Whether acute or convalescent, the COVID-19 samples came from the United States, Italy and Spain. T cells, B-cell-depleted T cells, or PBMCs provided the cDNA or gDNA that served as material.

Per the original data handling: Nucleated cell counts were estimated from reference gene primer amplification. Produced via immunoSEQ multiplex PCR; TCRdb's table is partial and in-frame only. That table supplies the V and J calls and clone size; D and trimming were determined from the DNA. The data hold roughly 170,000 clones, with 80% to 90% observed a single time. The V gene's germline CDR1 is SEHNR and CDR2 FQNEAQ (reference sequence). Germline trimming cut 5 bases from V and 5 bases from J; bases unmatched to any gene: 8. The CDR3 totals 14 residues. This sequence joins TRBV7-9 and TRBJ2-5; 7 nucleotides agree with TRBD2. This TCR came from a man aged 35 to 55 who had recovered from COVID-19. Sequencing was carried out using peripheral blood. CDR3 region: CASSPRGYSETQYF. The CDR3 region has the DNA TGTGCCAGCAGCCCGCGGGGGTACTCGGAGACCCAGTACTTC. The variable domain in full, with the rest retrieved from reference TRBV7-9 and TRBJ2-5, is DTGVSQNPRHKITKRGQNVTFRCDPISEHNRLYWYRQTLGQGPEFLTYFQNEAQLEKSRLLSDRFSAERPKGSFSTLEIQRTEQGDSAMYLCASSPRGYSETQYFGPGTRLLVL.